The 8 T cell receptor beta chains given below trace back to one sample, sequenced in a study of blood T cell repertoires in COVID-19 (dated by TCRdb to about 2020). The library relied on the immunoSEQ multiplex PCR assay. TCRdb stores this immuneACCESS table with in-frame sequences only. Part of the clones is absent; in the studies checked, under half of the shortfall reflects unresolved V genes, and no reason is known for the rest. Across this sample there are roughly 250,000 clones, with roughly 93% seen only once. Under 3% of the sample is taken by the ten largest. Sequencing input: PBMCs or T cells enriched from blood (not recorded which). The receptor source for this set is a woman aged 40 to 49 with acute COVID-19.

The CDR3 DNA sequence: TGTGCCAGCAGTTTCCGCGAGGATAATTCACCCCTCCACTTT. This gives the protein CASSFREDNSPLHF. The chain joins TRBV27 to TRBJ1-6, with D uncertain. Germline V gene data show CDR1 as MNHEY and CDR2 as SMNVEV (reference sequence). V lost 3 bases and J lost 5, with 8 bases in between. This CDR3 has 14 residues.

CDR3 coding DNA: TGTGCCAGCAGCCAAGGTCCAGCGGCACCCTACGAGCAGTACTTC. This translates into CASSQGPAAPYEQYF. The chain carries TRBV3-1 (or the pseudogene TRBV3-2) and TRBJ2-7, with a possible D match to TRBD2 (5 bases). The CDR3 sequence is 15 residues long. V dropped 1 base and J dropped 2 bases, with 12 bases sitting between them. CDR1 is LGHDT, CDR2 YNNKEL, per germline (reference sequence).

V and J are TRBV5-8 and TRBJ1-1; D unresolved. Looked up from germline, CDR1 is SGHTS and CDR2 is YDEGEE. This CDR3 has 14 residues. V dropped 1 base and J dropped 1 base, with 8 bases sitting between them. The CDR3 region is CASSLLAGNTEAFF. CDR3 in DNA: TGTGCCAGCAGCTTGCTGGCAGGGAACACTGAAGCTTTCTTT.

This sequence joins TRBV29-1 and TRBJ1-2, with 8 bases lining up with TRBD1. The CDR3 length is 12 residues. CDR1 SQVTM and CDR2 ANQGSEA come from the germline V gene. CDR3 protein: CSASQGAYGYTF. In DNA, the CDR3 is TGCAGTGCTAGCCAGGGGGCCTATGGCTACACCTTC. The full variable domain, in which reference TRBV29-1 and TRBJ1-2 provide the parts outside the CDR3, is SAVISQKPSRDICQRGTSLTIQCQVDSQVTMMFWYRQQPGQSLTLIATANQGSEATYESGFVIDKFPISRPNLTFSTLTVSNMSPEDSSIYLCSASQGAYGYTFGSGTRLTVV.

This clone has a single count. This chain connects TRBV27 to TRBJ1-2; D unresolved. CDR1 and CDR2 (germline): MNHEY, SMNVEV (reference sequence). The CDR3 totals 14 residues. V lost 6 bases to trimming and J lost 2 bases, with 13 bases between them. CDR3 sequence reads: CASRARSPNYGYTF. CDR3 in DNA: TGTGCCAGCAGAGCCCGGTCTCCAAACTATGGCTACACCTTC.

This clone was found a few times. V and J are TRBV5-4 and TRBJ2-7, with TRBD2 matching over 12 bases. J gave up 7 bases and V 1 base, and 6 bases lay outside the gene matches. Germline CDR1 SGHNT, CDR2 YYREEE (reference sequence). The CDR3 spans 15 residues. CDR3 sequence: CASSLKLAGGGEQYF. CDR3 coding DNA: TGTGCCAGCAGCTTGAAGCTAGCGGGAGGGGGTGAGCAGTACTTC.

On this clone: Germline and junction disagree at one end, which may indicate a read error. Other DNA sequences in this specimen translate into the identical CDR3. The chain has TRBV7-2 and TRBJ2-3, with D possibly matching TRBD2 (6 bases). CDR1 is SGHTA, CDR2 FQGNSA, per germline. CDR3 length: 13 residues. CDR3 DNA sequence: TGTGCTAGCAGCCGGGACTGGACAGATACGCAGTATTTT. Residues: CASSRDWTDTQYF.

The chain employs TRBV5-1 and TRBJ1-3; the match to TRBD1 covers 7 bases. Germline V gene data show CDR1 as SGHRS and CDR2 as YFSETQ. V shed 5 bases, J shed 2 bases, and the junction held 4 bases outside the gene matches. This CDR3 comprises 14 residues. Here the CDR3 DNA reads TGCGCCAGCAGGACAGGGCTTCCTGGAAACACCATATATTTT. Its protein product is CASRTGLPGNTIYF. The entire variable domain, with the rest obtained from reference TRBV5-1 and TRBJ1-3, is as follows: KAGVTQTPRYLIKTRGQQVTLSCSPISGHRSVSWYQQTPGQGLQFLFEYFSETQRNKGNFPGRFSGRQFSNSRSEMNVSTLELGDSALYLCASRTGLPGNTIYFGEGSWLTVV.